The clone carrying this T cell receptor (beta chain) was counted only a few times. Its matching antigen is unknown. This sample was included in a study of beta chain features in type 1 diabetes. Looking at the study overall: Patients did not differ from healthy donors in age, gender or cell yield.

CDR1 is SGHVS, CDR2 FQNEAQ, per germline. This CDR3 has 16 amino acids. The V segment lost 6 bases and the J segment 4 bases; nucleotides outside the gene matches: 12. What was sequenced were expressed TCRB transcripts, since all of the isolated RNA had been reverse transcribed. Approximately 4 million reads was the average for naive, central memory and regulatory T cell samples. Sequencing used immunoSEQ multiplex PCR; TCRdb keeps in-frame clones, though not all of them. The table includes nearly 350,000 clones, approximately 10% detected once. Regarding the study as a whole: In every one of the four CD4+ subsets, TCRB CDR3s were moderately but significantly shorter in Type 1 diabetes patients.

The V call is TRBV7-8, the J call TRBJ2-5; 9 positions match TRBD1. The TCR sequence derives from a man aged 25-45 years with type 1 diabetes. Sequencing used central memory CD4+ T cells from blood. DNA of the CDR3: TGTGCCAGCAGTCAGGCCGGGACAGGGATGAGAGAGACCCAGTACTTC. This codes for CASSQAGTGMRETQYF.